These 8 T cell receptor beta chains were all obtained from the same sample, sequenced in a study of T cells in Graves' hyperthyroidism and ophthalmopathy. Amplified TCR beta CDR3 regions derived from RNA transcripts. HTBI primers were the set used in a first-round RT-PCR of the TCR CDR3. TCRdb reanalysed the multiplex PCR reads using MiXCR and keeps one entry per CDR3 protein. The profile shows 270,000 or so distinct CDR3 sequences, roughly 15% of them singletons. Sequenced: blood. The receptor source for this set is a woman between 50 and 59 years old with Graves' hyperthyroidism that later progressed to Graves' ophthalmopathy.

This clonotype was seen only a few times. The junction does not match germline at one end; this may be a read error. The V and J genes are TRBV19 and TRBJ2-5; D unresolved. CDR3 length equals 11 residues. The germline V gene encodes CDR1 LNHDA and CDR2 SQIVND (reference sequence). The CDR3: CASSTSWAHVF. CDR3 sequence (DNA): TGTGCCAGTAGTACGAGCTGGGCCCATGTCTTC.

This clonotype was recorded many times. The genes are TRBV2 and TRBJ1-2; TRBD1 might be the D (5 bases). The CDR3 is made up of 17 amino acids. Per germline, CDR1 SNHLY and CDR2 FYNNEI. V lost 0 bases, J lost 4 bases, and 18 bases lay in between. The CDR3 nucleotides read TGTGCCAGCAGTGAAGCGCGCGATTGGCCCGGGACCTATGGCTACACCTTC. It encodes CASSEARDWPGTYGYTF.

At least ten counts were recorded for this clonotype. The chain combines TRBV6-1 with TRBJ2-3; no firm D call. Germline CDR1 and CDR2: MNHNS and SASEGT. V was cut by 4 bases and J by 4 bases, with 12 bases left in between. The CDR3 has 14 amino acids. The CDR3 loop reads CASSGVRFADTQYF. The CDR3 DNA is TGTGCCAGCAGTGGGGTTAGGTTTGCAGATACGCAGTATTTT.

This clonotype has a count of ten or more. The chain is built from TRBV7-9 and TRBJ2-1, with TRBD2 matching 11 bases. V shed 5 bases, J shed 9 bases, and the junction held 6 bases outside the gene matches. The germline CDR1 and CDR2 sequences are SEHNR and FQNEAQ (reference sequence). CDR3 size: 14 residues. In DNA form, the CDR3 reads TGTGCCAGCAGCCCCGGGACTAGCGGCTTTGAGCAGTTCTTC. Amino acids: CASSPGTSGFEQFF.

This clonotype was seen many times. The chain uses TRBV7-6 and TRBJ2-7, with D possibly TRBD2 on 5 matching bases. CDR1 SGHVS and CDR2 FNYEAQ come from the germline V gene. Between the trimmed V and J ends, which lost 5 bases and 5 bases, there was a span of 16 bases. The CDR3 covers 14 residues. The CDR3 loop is CASSPEVRVNEQYF. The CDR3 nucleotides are TGTGCCAGCAGCCCCGAGGTGAGGGTCAACGAGCAGTACTTC.

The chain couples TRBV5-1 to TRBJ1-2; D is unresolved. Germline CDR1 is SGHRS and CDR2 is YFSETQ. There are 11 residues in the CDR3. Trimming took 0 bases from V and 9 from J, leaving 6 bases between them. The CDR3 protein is CASSLGLSYTF. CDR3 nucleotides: TGCGCCAGCAGCTTGGGGTTGAGCTACACCTTC.

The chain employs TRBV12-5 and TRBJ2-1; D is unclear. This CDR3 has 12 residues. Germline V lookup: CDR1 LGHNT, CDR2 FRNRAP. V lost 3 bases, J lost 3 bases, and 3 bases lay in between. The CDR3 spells CASGFGYNEQFF. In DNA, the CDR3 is TGTGCTAGTGGTTTTGGCTACAATGAGCAGTTCTTC.

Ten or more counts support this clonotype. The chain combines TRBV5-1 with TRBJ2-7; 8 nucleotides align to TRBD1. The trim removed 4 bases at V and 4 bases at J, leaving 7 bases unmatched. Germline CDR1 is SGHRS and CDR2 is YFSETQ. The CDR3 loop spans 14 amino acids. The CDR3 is CASSKGQGGYEQYF. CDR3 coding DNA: TGCGCCAGCAGCAAAGGACAGGGTGGGTACGAGCAGTACTTC.